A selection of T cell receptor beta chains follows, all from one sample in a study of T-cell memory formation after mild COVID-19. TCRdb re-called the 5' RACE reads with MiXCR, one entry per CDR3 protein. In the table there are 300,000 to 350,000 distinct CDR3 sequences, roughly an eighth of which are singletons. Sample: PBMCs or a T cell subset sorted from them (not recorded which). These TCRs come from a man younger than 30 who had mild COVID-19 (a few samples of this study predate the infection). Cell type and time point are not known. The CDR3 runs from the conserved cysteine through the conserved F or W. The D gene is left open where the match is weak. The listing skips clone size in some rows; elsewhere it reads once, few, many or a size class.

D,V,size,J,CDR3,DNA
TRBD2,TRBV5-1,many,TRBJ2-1,CASSLDGLVGEQFF,TGCGCCAGCAGCTTGGATGGACTAGTGGGTGAGCAGTTCTTC
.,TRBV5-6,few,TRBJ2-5,CASSLATGLETQYF,TGTGCCAGCAGCTTGGCTACAGGGTTGGAGACCCAGTACTTC
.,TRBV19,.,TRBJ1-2,CASSPGGVIGYTF,TGTGCCAGTAGTCCGGGCGGAGTGATTGGCTACACCTTC
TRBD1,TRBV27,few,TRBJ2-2,CASSAQGPTGELFF,TGTGCCAGCAGCGCACAGGGGCCCACCGGGGAGCTGTTTTTT
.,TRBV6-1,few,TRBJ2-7,CASSALLYEQYF,TGTGCCAGCAGCGCCTTACTCTACGAGCAGTACTTC
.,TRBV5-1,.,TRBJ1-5,CASSPDGNQPQHF,TGCGCCAGCAGCCCGGACGGGAATCAGCCCCAGCATTTT
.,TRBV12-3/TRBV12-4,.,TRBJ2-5,CASSFGQGGLETQYF,TGTGCCAGCAGTTTTGGGCAGGGCGGGTTGGAGACCCAGTACTTC
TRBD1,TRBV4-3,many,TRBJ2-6,CASSQGLTGGNAGANVLTF,TGCGCCAGCAGCCAAGGTCTCACAGGGGGAAATGCTGGGGCCAACGTCCTGACTTTC
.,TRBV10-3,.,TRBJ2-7,CAISEDSGHYYEQYF,TGTGCCATCAGTGAGGACTCGGGACACTACTACGAGCAGTACTTC
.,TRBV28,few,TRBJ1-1,CASSNIVVTEAFF,TGTGCCAGCAGTAACATCGTTGTCACTGAAGCTTTCTTT
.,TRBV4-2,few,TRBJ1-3,CASSQSSDGNTIYF,TGTGCCAGCAGCCAATCCAGCGATGGAAACACCATATATTTT
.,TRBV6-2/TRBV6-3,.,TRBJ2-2,CASSYRPEGGELFF,TGTGCCAGCAGTTACAGACCTGAGGGCGGGGAGCTGTTTTTT
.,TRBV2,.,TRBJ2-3,CASSEPGQTDTQYF,TGTGCCAGCAGTGAACCCGGCCAAACAGATACGCAGTATTTT
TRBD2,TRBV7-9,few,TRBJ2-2,CASSLGLAGGTGELFF,TGTGCCAGCAGCTTAGGACTAGCGGGGGGCACCGGGGAGCTGTTTTTT
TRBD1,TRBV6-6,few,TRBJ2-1,CASSYRTGGNEQFF,TGTGCCAGCAGTTACAGGACAGGGGGCAATGAGCAGTTCTTC